This T cell receptor beta chain is drawn from a study of response to subunit inactivated influenza vaccine. The study's findings and limits: Authors suggested each seasonal flu vaccination may recruit only limited numbers of new T cells.

V lost 0 bases to trimming and J lost 1 base; unmatched junction nucleotides: 3. CDR1 and CDR2 (germline): SGHRS, YFSETQ. The CDR3 loop spans 17 amino acids. TCRdb re-called the RT-PCR reads through MiXCR, storing one row per CDR3 protein. The sample lists roughly 700,000 distinct CDR3 sequences; 15% to 19% were seen once. Comment on this clonotype: Its antigen remains unidentified.

This receptor was identified in a man aged 45 to 65 who received an inactivated influenza vaccine. The chain joins TRBV5-1 to TRBJ2-5; TRBD2 matches at 13 bases. Sample: PBMCs from blood, taken 11 to 12 days after vaccination. For the CDR3, the DNA is TGCGCCAGCAGCTTGGACGGGACTAGCGGGATCCAAGAGACCCAGTACTTC. It yields the protein CASSLDGTSGIQETQYF. Full variable domain (outside the CDR3, taken from reference TRBV5-1 and TRBJ2-5): KAGVTQTPRYLIKTRGQQVTLSCSPISGHRSVSWYQQTPGQGLQFLFEYFSETQRNKGNFPGRFSGRQFSNSRSEMNVSTLELGDSALYLCASSLDGTSGIQETQYFGPGTRLLVL.